Listed here are 30 T cell receptor beta chains from one sample, sequenced in a study of cytomegalovirus exposure and HLA in healthy donors. A multiplex PCR was run with 60 Vbeta primers and 13 Jbeta primers. Assay used: immunoSEQ multiplex PCR; TCRdb lists only in-frame clones, some missing. The table lists 120,000 or so clones, around 75% of them singletons, with more than 2.5% in the top ten. Sequencing was performed on PBMCs. These receptors were obtained from a woman aged 45 to 65 in good health and CMV-seronegative.

The chain links TRBV2 to TRBJ2-4, with 7 bases fitting TRBD1. Germline V CDR1 and CDR2: SNHLY, FYNNEI. The CDR3 is made up of 14 amino acids. J was trimmed by 8 bases and V by 7 bases; bases with no gene match: 11. The DNA of the CDR3 is TGTGCCAGCAAACCGGAGGCCCAGGGGGACATTCAGTACTTC. The encoded protein is CASKPEAQGDIQYF.

V gene TRBV19 combines with J gene TRBJ2-3; 9 bases align to TRBD2. Trimming at V came to 3 bases and at J to 1 base, leaving 5 bases not matched to a gene. Germline loops: CDR1 LNHDA, CDR2 SQIVND (reference sequence). The CDR3 has 16 amino acids. CDR3 sequence reads: CASSISGGRGTDTQYF. CDR3 nucleotide sequence: TGTGCCAGTAGTATCTCGGGCGGGAGGGGCACAGATACGCAGTATTTT.

A few counts support this clone. The chain couples TRBV13 to TRBJ2-3, with 14 bases fitting TRBD2. The V gene end was trimmed by 4 bases and the J gene end by 0 bases; junction bases not matched to a gene: 6. The length of the CDR3 is 18 residues. CDR1 and CDR2 from the germline V gene are PRHDT and FYEKMQ (reference sequence). In DNA form, the CDR3 reads TGTGCCAGCAGCTACTGGACTAGCGGGAGGTCCAGCACAGATACGCAGTATTTT. Encoded protein: CASSYWTSGRSSTDTQYF.

V is TRBV27 and J is TRBJ2-3, with TRBD2 identical over 14 bases. The CDR3 runs to 18 residues. Germline V gives CDR1 MNHEY, CDR2 SMNVEV (reference sequence). V gave up 7 bases and J gave up 0 bases; unmatched junction bases: 9. The CDR3 nucleotides are TGTGCCAGCATTCAACGAGGACTAGCGGGGGGAAGCACAGATACGCAGTATTTT. It translates to CASIQRGLAGGSTDTQYF.

The chain links TRBV30 to TRBJ1-6, with D tentatively TRBD1 (5 bases). The CDR3 totals 12 residues. V shed 1 base and J shed 12 bases, with 10 bases lying between them. Germline CDR1 GTSNPN, CDR2 SVGIG (reference sequence). The CDR3 nucleotides read TGTGCCTGGAGTGCCAACCAGGGACCCCTCCACTTT. Its translation is CAWSANQGPLHF.

V is TRBV28 and J is TRBJ2-1; TRBD1 matches 7 bases. The CDR3 runs to 15 residues. Looked up from germline, CDR1 is MDHEN and CDR2 is SYDVKM. The DNA for the CDR3 is TGTGTGATAGGGGGCAGAGGGAGTCCCCACAATGAGCAGTTCTTC. This translates into CVIGGRGSPHNEQFF. The full variable domain, completed using reference TRBV28 and TRBJ2-1, is DVKVTQSSRYLVKRTGEKVFLECVQDMDHENMFWYRQDPGLGLRLIYFSYDVKMKEKGDIPEGYSVSREKKERFSLILESASTNQTSMYLCVIGGRGSPHNEQFFGPGTRLTVL.

This clone was observed a handful of times. The chain links TRBV9 to TRBJ2-3; a possible D gene is TRBD1 (5 bases). This CDR3 region has 14 residues. Trimming took 0 bases from V and 4 from J, leaving 9 bases between them. The germline V gene encodes CDR1 SGDLS and CDR2 YYNGEE. CDR3 in amino acids: CASSVDWGADTQYF. DNA for the CDR3: TGTGCCAGCAGCGTAGACTGGGGCGCAGATACGCAGTATTTT.

This clone was detected only once. The gene calls are TRBV7-2 and TRBJ1-2; 10 bases line up with TRBD1. CDR1 and CDR2 from the germline V gene are SGHTA and FQGNSA. Trimming at V came to 5 bases and at J to 8 bases, leaving 5 bases not matched to a gene. The length of the CDR3 is 13 residues. The CDR3, as DNA: TGTGCCAGCAGCCTCCGGGACAGGGGCGGCTACACCTTC. Protein product: CASSLRDRGGYTF. Full variable domain (outside the CDR3, taken from reference TRBV7-2 and TRBJ1-2): GAGVSQSPSNKVTEKGKDVELRCDPISGHTALYWYRQSLGQGLEFLIYFQGNSAPDKSGLPSDRFSAERTGGSVSTLTIQRTQQEDSAVYLCASSLRDRGGYTFGSGTRLTVV.

This chain links TRBV5-6 with TRBJ1-4; TRBD1 matches at 7 bases. Trimming cost V 4 bases and J 8 bases; bases outside gene matches: 8. The CDR3 spans 14 residues. Germline-derived CDR1 and CDR2 are SGHDT and YYEEEE. The CDR3 DNA reads TGTGCCAGCAGCCCGAGGGGGCGTGGGGAAAAACTGTTTTTT. It yields the protein CASSPRGRGEKLFF.

This clone appeared once. The chain uses TRBV4-3 and TRBJ2-5; D remains ambiguous. Germline V gene sequence: CDR1 LGHNA, CDR2 YSLEER. Trimming pared 2 bases from V and 5 bases from J, leaving 9 bases between. The length of the CDR3 is 13 residues. Here the CDR3 reads CASSQSMWETQYF. Here the CDR3 DNA reads TGCGCCAGCAGCCAAAGCATGTGGGAGACCCAGTACTTC.

The chain recombines TRBV6-6 with TRBJ1-1; 7 bases align to TRBD1. V shed 5 bases and J 7 bases; nucleotides not matched to a gene: 1. The CDR3 covers 11 residues. Per germline, CDR1 MNHNY and CDR2 SVGAGI (reference sequence). In DNA, the CDR3 is TGTGCCAGCAGTAGGACAGGTGAAGCTTTCTTT. This translates into CASSRTGEAFF.

The sample holds one count of this clone. The chain is built from TRBV27 and TRBJ2-7; 8 nucleotides line up with TRBD1. The CDR3 length is 14 residues. Germline values: CDR1 MNHEY, CDR2 SMNVEV (reference sequence). V shed 5 bases and J 4 bases; nucleotides not matched to a gene: 7. The CDR3 DNA sequence: TGTGCCAGCAGTCTCGCCGGGACAGGATACGAGCAGTACTTC. Encoded protein: CASSLAGTGYEQYF.

Here the CDR3 reads CASSPGTLTEAFF. In DNA, the CDR3 is TGCGCCAGCAGCCCGGGGACACTAACTGAAGCTTTCTTT. V usage is TRBV4-1 and J usage is TRBJ1-1; D may be TRBD1 (6 bases). The germline V gene has CDR1 MGHRA and CDR2 YSYEKL. Trimming shortened V by 4 bases and J by 5 bases, and 11 bases separated the two germline ends. The CDR3 is 13 residues long.

This clone is a singleton in its sample. The V gene is TRBV2, the J gene TRBJ1-1, with TRBD1 matching over 7 bases. The V and J ends lost 5 bases and 0 bases, in that order; junction bases with no gene match: 3. The CDR3 is 14 amino acids. The germline gives CDR1 SNHLY, CDR2 FYNNEI. The CDR3 loop is CASSKGQLNTEAFF. DNA of the CDR3: TGTGCCAGCAGTAAGGGACAGTTGAACACTGAAGCTTTCTTT.

The chain uses TRBV7-6 and TRBJ2-7, with a weak D call TRBD2 (6 bases). The CDR3 is 15 amino acids. Germline V gene data show CDR1 as SGHVS and CDR2 as FNYEAQ. V was clipped by 1 base and J by 3 bases, with 13 bases between them. Here the CDR3 reads CASSLVGGANYEQYF. CDR3 DNA: TGTGCCAGCAGCTTAGTCGGCGGGGCCAACTACGAGCAGTACTTC. Full variable domain (missing parts from reference TRBV7-6 and TRBJ2-7): GAGVSQSPRYKVTKRGQDVALRCDPISGHVSLYWYRQALGQGPEFLTYFNYEAQQDKSGLPNDRFSAERPEGSISTLTIQRTEQRDSAMYRCASSLVGGANYEQYFGPGTRLTVT.

This chain joins TRBV27 and TRBJ1-4; D is ambiguous. The CDR3 has 12 amino acids. The germline gives CDR1 MNHEY, CDR2 SMNVEV (reference sequence). V lost 3 bases and J lost 8, with 7 bases in between. The CDR3 DNA follows: TGTGCCAGCAGTTTTCGAGGAGAAAAACTGTTTTTT. It codes for CASSFRGEKLFF.

This clone occurred a few times. V is TRBV7-9 and J is TRBJ1-1; TRBD1 agrees at 9 bases. The germline V gene encodes CDR1 SEHNR and CDR2 FQNEAQ (reference sequence). V trimming: 1 base; J trimming: 6 bases; junction bases outside the gene matches: 3. CDR3 length equals 14 residues. The CDR3 sequence: CASSLDRGLSEAFF. The CDR3 DNA sequence: TGTGCCAGCAGCTTAGACAGGGGGCTTTCTGAAGCTTTCTTT.

The V gene is TRBV25-1, the J gene TRBJ2-2; 9 bases align to TRBD1. V lost 7 bases and J lost 8; bases outside the gene matches: 8. CDR1 is MGHDK, CDR2 SYGVNS, per germline. The CDR3 consists of 14 residues. The CDR3 sequence: CASIGQGYSGELFF. Here the CDR3 DNA reads TGTGCCAGCATAGGACAGGGGTACTCTGGGGAGCTGTTTTTT.

This chain links TRBV28 with TRBJ1-5; D may be TRBD1 (6 bases). Germline V lookup: CDR1 MDHEN, CDR2 SYDVKM. V lost 6 bases and J 2 bases, leaving 20 bases between the germline ends. The CDR3 runs 17 residues. The CDR3 sequence is CASRVGVGGPGNQPQHF. The CDR3 coding sequence is TGTGCCAGCAGGGTGGGCGTGGGGGGGCCGGGCAATCAGCCCCAGCATTTT.

The chain employs TRBV9 and TRBJ2-7, with TRBD1 matching over 7 bases. Germline V lookup: CDR1 SGDLS, CDR2 YYNGEE. With V trimmed by 0 bases and J by 5 bases, 5 bases remained unmatched. The CDR3 length is 14 residues. The CDR3 sequence is CASSVGGQFDEQYF. In nucleotides, the CDR3 is TGTGCCAGCAGCGTAGGGGGACAGTTCGACGAGCAGTACTTC.

The chain is built from TRBV2 and TRBJ2-7; D gene ambiguous. CDR3 length: 15 residues. V lost 6 bases and J 9 bases, leaving 24 bases between the germline ends. Germline CDR1 is SNHLY and CDR2 is FYNNEI. CDR3 amino acids: CASSEETGAYVGQYF. The DNA of the CDR3 is TGTGCCAGCAGCGAGGAAACCGGAGCCTACGTAGGGCAGTACTTC.

V and J are TRBV7-2 and TRBJ1-2, with TRBD1 identical over 8 bases. CDR1 SGHTA and CDR2 FQGNSA come from the germline V gene. The CDR3 loop spans 13 amino acids. V trimming: 6 bases; J trimming: 5 bases; junction bases outside the gene matches: 5. In nucleotides, the CDR3 is TGTGCCAGCAGTTTCGGGACAGGTTATGGCTACACCTTC. It codes for CASSFGTGYGYTF.

This sequence joins TRBV4-3 and TRBJ2-7; the match to TRBD1 covers 7 bases. From germline, CDR1 is LGHNA and CDR2 YSLEER. The CDR3 totals 15 residues. V shed 4 bases, J shed 0 bases, and the junction held 6 bases outside the gene matches. CDR3 in amino acids: CASSRYRDSSYEQYF. The CDR3 DNA sequence: TGCGCCAGCAGCCGATACCGGGACAGCTCCTACGAGCAGTACTTC.

Here the CDR3 DNA reads TGCAGCGAACTAGCGGTGAACACCGGGGAGCTGTTTTTT. It translates to CSELAVNTGELFF. The chain has TRBV29-1 and TRBJ2-2; 8 bases align to TRBD2. Germline V gene data show CDR1 as SQVTM and CDR2 as ANQGSEA. This CDR3 has 13 amino acids. The V and J ends lost 7 bases and 1 base, in that order; junction bases with no gene match: 2.

Comments on this clone: One end of the junction varies from germline; a read error may be responsible. This chain uses TRBV7-9 with TRBJ2-2; tentatively, D is TRBD2 (6 bases). The CDR3 is 15 amino acids. Germline values: CDR1 SEHNR, CDR2 FQNEAQ (reference sequence). CDR3 protein: CSSSFRDWNTGELFF. The CDR3 DNA sequence: TGTTCCAGCAGCTTCCGGGACTGGAACACCGGGGAGCTGTTTTTT.

V gene TRBV11-2 combines with J gene TRBJ2-6; D not resolved. Trimming took 2 bases from V and 2 from J, leaving 7 bases between them. CDR1 is SGHAT, CDR2 FQNNGV, per germline. The CDR3 is 15 amino acids. CDR3 sequence reads: CASSLTVPGANVLTF. CDR3 sequence (DNA): TGTGCCAGCAGCTTAACAGTTCCTGGGGCCAACGTCCTGACTTTC.

V usage is TRBV28 and J usage is TRBJ1-3, with 11 bases lining up with TRBD1. Germline V CDR1 and CDR2: MDHEN, SYDVKM. This CDR3 is built from 17 residues. Losses at the gene ends were 6 bases for V and 4 bases for J; bases not matched to a gene: 11. CDR3 DNA sequence: TGTGCCAGCAGGTCTCCCGGGACAGGGGGTCGAGGAAACACCATATATTTT. Translated, it gives CASRSPGTGGRGNTIYF. The full variable domain, completed using reference TRBV28 and TRBJ1-3, is DVKVTQSSRYLVKRTGEKVFLECVQDMDHENMFWYRQDPGLGLRLIYFSYDVKMKEKGDIPEGYSVSREKKERFSLILESASTNQTSMYLCASRSPGTGGRGNTIYFGEGSWLTVV.

The chain recombines TRBV7-6 with TRBJ1-4, with D possibly TRBD1 on 5 matching bases. Germline-derived CDR1 and CDR2 are SGHVS and FNYEAQ. V shed 1 base and J shed 0 bases, with 9 bases lying between them. The CDR3 extends over 16 amino acids. This CDR3 reads CASSLGRGATNEKLFF. CDR3 nucleotides: TGTGCCAGCAGCTTAGGTCGGGGGGCAACTAATGAAAAACTGTTTTTT.

The chain links TRBV18 to TRBJ2-3; 7 bases line up with TRBD2. This CDR3 region has 16 residues. V lost 3 bases and J lost 1; bases outside the gene matches: 7. Germline V gives CDR1 KGHSH, CDR2 LQKENI. The CDR3 DNA sequence: TGTGCCAGCTCACCGGGTCGGAGCGGGGGCACAGATACGCAGTATTTT. It specifies CASSPGRSGGTDTQYF.

The CDR3 reads CASSLSSGAGHTF. CDR3 in DNA: TGTGCCAGCAGTTTAAGCTCAGGGGCAGGCCACACCTTC. The gene calls are TRBV27 and TRBJ1-2, with D perhaps matching TRBD1 (6 bases). The germline V gene has CDR1 MNHEY and CDR2 SMNVEV (reference sequence). Trimming removed 2 bases from V and 12 bases from J, with 16 bases in between. The CDR3 sequence is 13 residues long.